Listed here are 4 T cell receptor beta chains from one sample, sequenced in a study of blood T cell repertoires in COVID-19. The assay was immunoSEQ multiplex PCR, and TCRdb's table has in-frame clones only and misses some. Of under 200,000 clones in the sample, approximately 89% were seen once. The material sequenced was peripheral blood. Every receptor here comes from a man in his 70s with acute or convalescent COVID-19.

This sequence joins TRBV5-4 and TRBJ2-3; a possible D gene is TRBD2 (6 bases). The V end was cut by 3 bases, the J end by 2 bases, with 13 bases between. CDR1 and CDR2 from the germline V gene are SGHNT and YYREEE (reference sequence). CDR3 length: 15 residues. The CDR3 coding sequence is TGTGCCAGCAGCTGGCCGGGACTTCTCACAGATACGCAGTATTTT. This gives the protein CASSWPGLLTDTQYF. The full variable domain, in which reference TRBV5-4 and TRBJ2-3 provide the parts outside the CDR3, is ETGVTQSPTHLIKTRGQQVTLRCSSQSGHNTVSWYQQALGQGPQFIFQYYREEENGRGNFPPRFSGLQFPNYSSELNVNALELDDSALYLCASSWPGLLTDTQYFGPGTRLTVL.

The rearrangement links TRBV7-2 to TRBJ2-7, with a possible D match to TRBD1 (5 bases). V was shortened by 1 base and J by 7 bases, with 8 bases between the two germline ends. This CDR3 spans 12 amino acids. CDR1 SGHTA and CDR2 FQGNSA come from the germline V gene. The CDR3 nucleotides read TGTGCCAGCAGCTTAGACAGGACAGAGCAGTACTTC. This codes for CASSLDRTEQYF.

This clone was detected only once. The chain couples TRBV10-3 to TRBJ2-1, with 9 bases aligning to TRBD1. CDR1 and CDR2 (germline): ENHRY, SYGVKD. Germline trimming cut 6 bases from V and 2 bases from J; bases unmatched to any gene: 8. This CDR3 is 16 amino acids long. Here the CDR3 reads CAISLGGTGTYNEQFF. CDR3 DNA sequence: TGTGCCATCAGCCTGGGCGGGACAGGGACCTACAATGAGCAGTTCTTC.

The V gene is TRBV5-6, the J gene TRBJ2-7, with 10 bases aligning to TRBD1. Per the germline V gene, CDR1 is SGHDT and CDR2 is YYEEEE. The CDR3 is 17 amino acids. The trim removed 0 bases at V and 5 bases at J, leaving 11 bases unmatched. Here the CDR3 reads CASSLGRGQGITDEQYF. The CDR3 bases are TGTGCCAGCAGCTTGGGAAGGGGACAGGGGATTACCGACGAGCAGTACTTC.